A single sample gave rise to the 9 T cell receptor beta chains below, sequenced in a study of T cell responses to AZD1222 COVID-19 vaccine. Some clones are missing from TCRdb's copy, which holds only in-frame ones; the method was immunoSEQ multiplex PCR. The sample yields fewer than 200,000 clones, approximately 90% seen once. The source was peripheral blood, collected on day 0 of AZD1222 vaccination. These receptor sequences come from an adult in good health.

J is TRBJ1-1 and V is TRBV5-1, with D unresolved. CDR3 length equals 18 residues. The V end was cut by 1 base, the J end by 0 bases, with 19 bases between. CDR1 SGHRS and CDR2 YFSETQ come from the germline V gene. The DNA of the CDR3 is TGCGCCAGCAGCTTGTTATTCAGTTCCCTTAATATGAACACTGAAGCTTTCTTT. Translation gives CASSLLFSSLNMNTEAFF.

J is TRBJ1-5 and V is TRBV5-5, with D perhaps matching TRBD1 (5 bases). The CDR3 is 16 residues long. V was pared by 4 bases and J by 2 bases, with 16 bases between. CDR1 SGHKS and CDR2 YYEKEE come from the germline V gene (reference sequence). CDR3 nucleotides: TGTGCCAGCAGCGCCTATAGGGGAGCGGGCAATCAGCCCCAGCATTTT. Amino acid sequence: CASSAYRGAGNQPQHF.

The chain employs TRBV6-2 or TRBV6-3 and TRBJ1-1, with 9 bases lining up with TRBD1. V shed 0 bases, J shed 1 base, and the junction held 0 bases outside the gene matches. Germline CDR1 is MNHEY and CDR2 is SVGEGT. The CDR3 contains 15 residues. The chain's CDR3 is CASSYSGQGNTEAFF. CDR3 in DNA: TGTGCCAGCAGTTACTCGGGACAGGGGAACACTGAAGCTTTCTTT.

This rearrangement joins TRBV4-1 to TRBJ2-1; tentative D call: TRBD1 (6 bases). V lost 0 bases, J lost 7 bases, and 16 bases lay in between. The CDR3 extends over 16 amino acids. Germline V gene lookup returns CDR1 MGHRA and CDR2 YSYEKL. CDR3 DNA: TGCGCCAGCAGCCAAGATTCGGGCAGGGGTCGGAATGAGCAGTTCTTC. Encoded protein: CASSQDSGRGRNEQFF.

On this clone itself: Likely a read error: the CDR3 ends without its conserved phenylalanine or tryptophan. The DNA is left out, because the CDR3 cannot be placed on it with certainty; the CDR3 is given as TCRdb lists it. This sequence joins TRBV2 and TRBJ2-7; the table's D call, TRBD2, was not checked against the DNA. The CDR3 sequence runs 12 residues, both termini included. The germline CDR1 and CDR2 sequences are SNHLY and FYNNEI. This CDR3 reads CASSEVGGGGST.

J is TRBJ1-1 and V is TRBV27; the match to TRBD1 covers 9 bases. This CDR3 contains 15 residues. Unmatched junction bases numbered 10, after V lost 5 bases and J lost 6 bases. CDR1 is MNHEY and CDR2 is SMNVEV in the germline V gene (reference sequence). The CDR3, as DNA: TGTGCCAGCAGTCCTTGGACAGGGGTGTTCGCTGAAGCTTTCTTT. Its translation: CASSPWTGVFAEAFF.

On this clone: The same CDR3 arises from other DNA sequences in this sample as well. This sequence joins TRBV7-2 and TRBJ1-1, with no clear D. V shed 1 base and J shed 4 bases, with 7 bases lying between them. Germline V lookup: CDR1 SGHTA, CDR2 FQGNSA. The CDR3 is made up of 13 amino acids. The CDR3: CASSLDGLTEAFF. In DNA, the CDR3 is TGTGCCAGCAGCTTAGATGGTCTCACTGAAGCTTTCTTT.

The CDR3 nucleotides read TGTGCCAGTATAACCTTTTGGGGGGGCCCCGGGGAGCTGTTTTTT. Amino acids: CASITFWGGPGELFF. The chain employs TRBV19 and TRBJ2-2, with D possibly matching TRBD2 (7 bases). CDR1 LNHDA and CDR2 SQIVND come from the germline V gene (reference sequence). The CDR3 is 15 amino acids. V lost 7 bases and J lost 6, with 18 bases in between.

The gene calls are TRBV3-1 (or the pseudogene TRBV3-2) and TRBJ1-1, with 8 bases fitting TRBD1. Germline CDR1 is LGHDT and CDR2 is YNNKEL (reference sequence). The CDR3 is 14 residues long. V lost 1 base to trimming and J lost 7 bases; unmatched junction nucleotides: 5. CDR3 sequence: CASSQGSGGLEAFF. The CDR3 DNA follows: TGTGCCAGCAGCCAAGGGTCAGGGGGCCTTGAAGCTTTCTTT.